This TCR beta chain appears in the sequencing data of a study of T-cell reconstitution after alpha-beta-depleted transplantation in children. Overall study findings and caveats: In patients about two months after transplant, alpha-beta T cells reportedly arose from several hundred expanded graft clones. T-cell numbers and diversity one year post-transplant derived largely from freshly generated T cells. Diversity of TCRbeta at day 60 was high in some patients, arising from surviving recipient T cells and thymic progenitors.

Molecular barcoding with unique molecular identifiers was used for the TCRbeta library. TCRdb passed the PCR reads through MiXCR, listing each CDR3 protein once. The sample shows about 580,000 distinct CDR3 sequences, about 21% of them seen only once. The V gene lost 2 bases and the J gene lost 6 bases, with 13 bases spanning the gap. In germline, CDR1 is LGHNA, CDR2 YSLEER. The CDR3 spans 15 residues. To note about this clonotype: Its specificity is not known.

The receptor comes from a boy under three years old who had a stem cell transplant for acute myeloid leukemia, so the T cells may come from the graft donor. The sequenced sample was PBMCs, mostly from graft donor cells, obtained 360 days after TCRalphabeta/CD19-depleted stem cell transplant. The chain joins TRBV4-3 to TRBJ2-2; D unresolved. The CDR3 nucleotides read TGCGCCAGCAGCCAACTGACAACCAAGGCCGGGGAGCTGTTTTTT. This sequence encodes CASSQLTTKAGELFF.